The 9 T cell receptor beta chains below were found in one sample sequenced in a study of T cell repertoires in cytomegalovirus infection. Antigens of these TCRs are unknown. From the reads, TCRdb called clonotypes with MiXCR, one entry per CDR3 protein. In the table there are about 920,000 distinct CDR3 sequences, approximately 31% of which are singletons. The material sequenced was cultured CD8+ T cells from PBMCs, taken from culture after CMV antigen stimulation. The receptors shown here come from a human donor in good health (CMV status not recorded). Some clones in this sample may be carry-over from other donors' samples.

The chain combines TRBV20-1 with TRBJ1-5; TRBD1 agrees at 8 bases. Unmatched junction bases numbered 5, after V lost 2 bases and J lost 5 bases. Germline CDR1 DFQATT, CDR2 SNEGSKA (reference sequence). The CDR3 loop spans 14 amino acids. The CDR3 DNA reads as TGCAGTGCTAGACACGGACAGGGCCATCAGCCCCAGCATTTT. Translating it yields CSARHGQGHQPQHF.

This clonotype appeared many times. CDR3 sequence: CAISEQLAGHTYNEQFF. CDR3 nucleotide sequence: TGTGCCATCAGTGAGCAACTAGCGGGTCATACCTACAATGAGCAGTTCTTC. The V gene is TRBV10-3, the J gene TRBJ2-1; 9 nucleotides agree with TRBD2. Looked up from germline, CDR1 is ENHRY and CDR2 is SYGVKD. V shed 2 bases and J 2 bases; nucleotides not matched to a gene: 7. The CDR3 spans 17 residues.

The sample holds a few counts of this clonotype. V is TRBV27 and J is TRBJ1-2; D is perhaps TRBD1 (5 bases). CDR1 is MNHEY and CDR2 is SMNVEV in the germline V gene (reference sequence). This CDR3 comprises 11 residues. V dropped 10 bases and J dropped 6 bases, with 12 bases sitting between them. The CDR3: CATLGGDGYTF. CDR3 DNA: TGTGCCACCTTGGGAGGGGATGGCTACACCTTC.

The chain has TRBV19 and TRBJ2-7; 9 bases fit TRBD1. CDR3 length equals 14 residues. In germline, CDR1 is LNHDA, CDR2 SQIVND (reference sequence). J gave up 3 bases and V 10 bases, and 10 bases lay outside the gene matches. The CDR3 loop is CATKMGQGNYEQYF. The CDR3 DNA reads as TGTGCCACTAAAATGGGACAGGGTAACTACGAGCAGTACTTC.

The rearrangement links TRBV6-1 to TRBJ2-1, with 7 bases aligning to TRBD1. The germline V gene has CDR1 MNHNS and CDR2 SASEGT. The V segment lost 5 bases and the J segment 4 bases; nucleotides outside the gene matches: 8. CDR3 length: 15 amino acids. The CDR3 coding sequence is TGTGCCAGCAGTTATTTCCAGGGGGTGTACAATGAGCAGTTCTTC. Protein product: CASSYFQGVYNEQFF.

This clonotype was counted many times. This chain uses TRBV12-5 with TRBJ2-2, with D unresolved. V lost 4 bases and J lost 5, with 5 bases in between. Germline V gene data show CDR1 as LGHNT and CDR2 as FRNRAP. The CDR3 totals 12 residues. The CDR3 sequence is CASGSGTGELFF. The CDR3 DNA reads TGTGCTAGTGGTTCCGGAACCGGGGAGCTGTTTTTT.

The table lists this clonotype with a few counts. The rearrangement joins TRBV11-3 to TRBJ2-2; D may be TRBD1 (8 bases). Germline CDR1 SGHNT, CDR2 YENEEA. V shed 6 bases and J shed 6 bases, with 17 bases lying between them. This CDR3 is 15 amino acids long. CDR3 sequence reads: CASRPDREGAGELFF. The CDR3 coding sequence is TGTGCCAGCAGGCCGGACAGGGAGGGAGCCGGGGAGCTGTTTTTT.

This clonotype was observed at least ten times. The chain couples TRBV7-8 to TRBJ2-1; TRBD2 might be the D (7 bases). Germline-derived CDR1 and CDR2 are SGHVS and FQNEAQ. CDR3 size: 14 residues. V lost 5 bases to trimming and J lost 7 bases, with 15 bases between them. The CDR3 region has the DNA TGTGCCAGCAGCCTCCCTGGGAGGGGGAATGAGCAGTTCTTC. Amino acid sequence: CASSLPGRGNEQFF.

The chain joins TRBV5-1 to TRBJ2-1; D is possibly TRBD1 (5 bases). The germline V and J ends were trimmed by 4 bases and 7 bases, with 12 bases remaining between them. Germline V gene data show CDR1 as SGHRS and CDR2 as YFSETQ. CDR3 size: 13 residues. CDR3: CASSEWGPNEQFF. CDR3 nucleotides: TGCGCCAGCAGCGAATGGGGCCCTAATGAGCAGTTCTTC.